This T cell receptor (beta chain) is from a study of blood T cells in healthy people across ages. Trimming removed 3 bases at V and 4 bases at J, with 13 bases between. Germline loops: CDR1 KGHDR, CDR2 SFDVKD. The CDR3 contains 15 residues. Sample-barcoded 5' priming and a J-beta primer mix drove a second PCR of roughly 6 to 12 cycles. TCRdb processed the 5' RACE reads anew with MiXCR; each CDR3 protein has one entry. Here the sample spans around 990,000 distinct CDR3 sequences, around two fifths being singletons. The V and J genes are TRBV24-1 and TRBJ2-3; the D gene is possibly TRBD2 (5 bases). This sequence was found in a man between 18 and 35 years old in good health. Specimen: blood. The CDR3 reads CATSDKEVGADTQYF. CDR3 coding DNA: TGTGCCACCAGTGATAAGGAGGTGGGCGCAGATACGCAGTATTTT.